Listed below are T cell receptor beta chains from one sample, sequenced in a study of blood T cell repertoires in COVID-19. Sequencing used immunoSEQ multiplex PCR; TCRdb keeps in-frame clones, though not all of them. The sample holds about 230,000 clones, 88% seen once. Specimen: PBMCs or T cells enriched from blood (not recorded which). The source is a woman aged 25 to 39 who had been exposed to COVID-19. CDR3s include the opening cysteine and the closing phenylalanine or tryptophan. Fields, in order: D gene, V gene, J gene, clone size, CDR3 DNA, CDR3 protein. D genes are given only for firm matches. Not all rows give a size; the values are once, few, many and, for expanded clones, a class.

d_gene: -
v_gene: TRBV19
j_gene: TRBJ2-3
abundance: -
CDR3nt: TGTGCCAGTAGTACGGCCGGAGCCACAGATACGCAGTATTTT
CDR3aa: CASSTAGATDTQYF

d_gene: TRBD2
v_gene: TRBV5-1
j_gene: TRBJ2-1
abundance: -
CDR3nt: TGCGCCAGCAGCTCAAAGGTAGCGGGTGGTTCCTACAATGAGCAGTTCTTC
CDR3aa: CASSSKVAGGSYNEQFF

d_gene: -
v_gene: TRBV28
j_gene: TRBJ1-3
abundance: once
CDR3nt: TGTGCCAGCAGTTTCTCGCGATTTGGAAACACCATATATTTT
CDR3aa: CASSFSRFGNTIYF

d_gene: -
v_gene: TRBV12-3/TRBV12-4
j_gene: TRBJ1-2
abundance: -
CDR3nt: TGTGCCAGCAGTTTTCAGGAATTGAATGGCTACACCTTC
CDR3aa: CASSFQELNGYTF

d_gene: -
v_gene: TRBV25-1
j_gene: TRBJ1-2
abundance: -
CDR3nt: TGTGCCAGCAGTCTTTTCGGCTATGGCTACACCTTC
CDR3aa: CASSLFGYGYTF

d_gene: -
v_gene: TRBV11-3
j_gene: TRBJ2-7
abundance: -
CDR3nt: TGTGCCAGCAGCTTAGTCGCGAACAGTGACGAGCAGTACTTC
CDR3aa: CASSLVANSDEQYF

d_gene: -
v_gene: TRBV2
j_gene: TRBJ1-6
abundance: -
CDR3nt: TGTGCCAGCACCAACAACCTGAATTCACCCCTCCACTTT
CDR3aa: CASTNNLNSPLHF

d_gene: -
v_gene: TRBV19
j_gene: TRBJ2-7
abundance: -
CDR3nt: TGTGCCAGTAGTATTGACGGGAGCTACGAGCAGTACTTC
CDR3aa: CASSIDGSYEQYF

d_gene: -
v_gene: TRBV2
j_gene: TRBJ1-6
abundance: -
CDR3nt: TGTGCCAGCAGTACAGACGACCTATATTCACCCCTCCACTTT
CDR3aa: CASSTDDLYSPLHF

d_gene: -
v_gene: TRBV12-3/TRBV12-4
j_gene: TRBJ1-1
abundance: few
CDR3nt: TGTGCCAGCAGCCCCCTGGGGAGCACTGAAGCTTTCTTT
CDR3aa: CASSPLGSTEAFF

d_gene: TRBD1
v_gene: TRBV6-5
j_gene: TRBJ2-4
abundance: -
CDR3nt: TGTGCCAGCAGCCCCTTAGACAGGGCACAAAACATTCAGTACTTC
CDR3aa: CASSPLDRAQNIQYF

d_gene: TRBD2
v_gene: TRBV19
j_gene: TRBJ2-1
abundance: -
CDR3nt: TGTGCCACCGCACTAATAGCGGGGTCGTACAATGAGCAGTTCTTC
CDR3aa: CATALIAGSYNEQFF

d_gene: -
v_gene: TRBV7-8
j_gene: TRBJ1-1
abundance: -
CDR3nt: TGTGCCAGCAGCTCCACCCTTACAGAGAACACTGAAGCTTTCTTT
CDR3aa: CASSSTLTENTEAFF

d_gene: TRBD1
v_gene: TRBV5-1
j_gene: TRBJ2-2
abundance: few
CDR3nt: TGCGCCAGCAGCCTTCGGACAGGATACGGGGAGCTGTTTTTT
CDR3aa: CASSLRTGYGELFF

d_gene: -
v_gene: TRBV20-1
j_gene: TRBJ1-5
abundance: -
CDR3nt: TGCAGTGCTAGCTTTCAGCCCCAGCATTTT
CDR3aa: CSASFQPQHF

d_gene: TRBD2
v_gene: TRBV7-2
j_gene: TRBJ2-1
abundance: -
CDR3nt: TGTGCCAGCAGCTTAAGAGTCTTACTAGCGTACTACAATGAGCAGTTCTTC
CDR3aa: CASSLRVLLAYYNEQFF

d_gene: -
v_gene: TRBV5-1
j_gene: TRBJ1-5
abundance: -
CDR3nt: TGCGCCAGCAGCTTGCAGGGAACGAGCAATCAGCCCCAGCATTTT
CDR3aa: CASSLQGTSNQPQHF

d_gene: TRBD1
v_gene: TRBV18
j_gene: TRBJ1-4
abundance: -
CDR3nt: TGTGCCAGCTCACCATCCCAGGGGGGCGAAAATGAAAAACTGTTTTTT
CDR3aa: CASSPSQGGENEKLFF

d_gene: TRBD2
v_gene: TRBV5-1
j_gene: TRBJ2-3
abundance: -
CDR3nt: TGCGCCAGCAGCTTGGTCCCTTCGGGACTAGCGGGAGGTCATACGCAGTATTTT
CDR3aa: CASSLVPSGLAGGHTQYF

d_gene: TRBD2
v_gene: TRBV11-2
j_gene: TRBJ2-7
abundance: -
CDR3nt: TGTGCCAGCAGCTTAGTGGCGGGAGGAGGGGAGCAGTACTTC
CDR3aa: CASSLVAGGGEQYF

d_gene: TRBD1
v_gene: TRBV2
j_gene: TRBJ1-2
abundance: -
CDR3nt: TGTGCCAGCACCCGGGACAGGCAGAGTGGCTACACCTTC
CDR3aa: CASTRDRQSGYTF

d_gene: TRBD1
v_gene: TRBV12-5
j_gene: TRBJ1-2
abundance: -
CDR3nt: TGTGCTAGTGGCGCCTCCGGGACAGGGAACGGCTACACCTTC
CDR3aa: CASGASGTGNGYTF

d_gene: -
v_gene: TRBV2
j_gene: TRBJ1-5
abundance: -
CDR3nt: TGTGCCAGCAAAGCGGGGGTTAGCAATCAGCCCCAGCATTTT
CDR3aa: CASKAGVSNQPQHF

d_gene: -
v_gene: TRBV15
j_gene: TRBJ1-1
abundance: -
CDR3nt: TGTGCCACCAGCAGAGTACTCCATACGGATACTATGAACACTGAAGCTTTCTTT
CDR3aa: CATSRVLHTDTMNTEAFF

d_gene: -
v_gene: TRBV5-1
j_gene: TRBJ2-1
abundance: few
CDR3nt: TGCGCCAGCAGCTTGGTTCATGGTCAGGGCCGTGCGGGAGAGCAGTTCTTC
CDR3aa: CASSLVHGQGRAGEQFF

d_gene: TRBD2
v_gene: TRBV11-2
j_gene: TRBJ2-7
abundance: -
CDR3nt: TGTGCCAGCAGCCGAGCTAGCGGATACTCCTACGAGCAGTACTTC
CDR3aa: CASSRASGYSYEQYF

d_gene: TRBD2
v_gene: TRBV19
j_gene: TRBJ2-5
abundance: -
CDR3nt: TGTGCCAGTAGTTTTAGCGGGGAGACCCAGTACTTC
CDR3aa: CASSFSGETQYF

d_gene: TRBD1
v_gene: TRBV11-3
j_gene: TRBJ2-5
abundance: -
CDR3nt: TGTGCCAGCAGCTTAGGACTTTCCGGGACAGGGAAAGAGACCCAGTACTTC
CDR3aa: CASSLGLSGTGKETQYF